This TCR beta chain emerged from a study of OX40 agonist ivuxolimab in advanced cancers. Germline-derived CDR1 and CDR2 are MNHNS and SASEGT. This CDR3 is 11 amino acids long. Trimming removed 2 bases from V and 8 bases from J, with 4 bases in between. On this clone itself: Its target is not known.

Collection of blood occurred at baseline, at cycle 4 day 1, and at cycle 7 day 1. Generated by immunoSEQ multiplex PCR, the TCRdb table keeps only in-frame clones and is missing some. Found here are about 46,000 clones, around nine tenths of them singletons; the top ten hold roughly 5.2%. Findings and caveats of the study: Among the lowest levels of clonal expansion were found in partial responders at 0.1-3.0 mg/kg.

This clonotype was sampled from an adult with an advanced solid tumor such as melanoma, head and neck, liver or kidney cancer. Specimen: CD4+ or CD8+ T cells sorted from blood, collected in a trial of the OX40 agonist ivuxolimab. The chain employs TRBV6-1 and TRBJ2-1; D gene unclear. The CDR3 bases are TGTGCCAGCAGTGAATCTGATGAGCAGTTCTTC. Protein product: CASSESDEQFF.